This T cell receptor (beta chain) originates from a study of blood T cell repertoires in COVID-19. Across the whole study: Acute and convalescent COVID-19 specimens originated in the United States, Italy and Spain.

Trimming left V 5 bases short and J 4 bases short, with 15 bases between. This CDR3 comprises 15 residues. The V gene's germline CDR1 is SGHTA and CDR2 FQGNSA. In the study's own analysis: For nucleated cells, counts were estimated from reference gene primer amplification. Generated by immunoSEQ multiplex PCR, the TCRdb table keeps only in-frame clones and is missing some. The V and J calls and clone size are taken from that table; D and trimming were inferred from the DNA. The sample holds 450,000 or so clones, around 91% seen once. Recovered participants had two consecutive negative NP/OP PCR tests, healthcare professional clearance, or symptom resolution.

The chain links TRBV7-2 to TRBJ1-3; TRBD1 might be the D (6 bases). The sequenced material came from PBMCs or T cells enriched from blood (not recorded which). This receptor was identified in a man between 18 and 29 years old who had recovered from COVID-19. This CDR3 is CASSLQGPAGNTIYF. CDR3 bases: TGTGCCAGCAGCCTACAGGGTCCTGCCGGAAACACCATATATTTT.